Shown below are 18 T cell receptor beta chains from a single sample sequenced in a study of Ad26.COV2.S vaccination and SARS-CoV-2 variants (dated by TCRdb to 2020 to 2023). Libraries were built with the immunoSEQ multiplex PCR assay. Here the immuneACCESS table is served through TCRdb, limited to in-frame sequences with V and J called. Missing clones are a known gap in these copies; in checked studies unresolved V genes cover under half, and the rest lacks a known reason. Counted in this sample were some 370,000 clones; about four fifths of them appeared once. The top ten clonotypes cover approximately 7.8% of the sample. The label giving this sample's treatment or condition can be read as: about 20 received Ad26.COV2.S at low or high dose, single or two shots; about 5 received placebo; per-sample allocation not given. Repertoires of vaccine and placebo recipients were sequenced from samples collected on day 63 after the first injection.

Sequenced here: peripheral blood, sampled in a trial of Ad26.COV2.S vaccine versus placebo. The source of these receptors is a person aged 18-65 years who received the Ad26.COV2.S COVID-19 vaccine or a placebo.

The chain recombines TRBV21-1 with TRBJ2-5; TRBD2 was called by the table and not checked on the DNA. TRBV21-1 is an annotated pseudogene. This CDR3 has 16 amino acids. The DNA for the CDR3 is TGTGCCAGCAGCAGGTGGCTAGCGGGGGGCGAAGAGACCCAGTACTTC. Translated: CASSRWLAGGEETQYF.

CDR3 sequence: CASSPGLGELNEQFF. In DNA form, the CDR3 reads TGTGCCAGCTCACCAGGGCTCGGGGAATTAAATGAGCAGTTCTTC. V is TRBV18 and J is TRBJ2-1; D perhaps matches TRBD2 (5 bases). CDR1 is KGHSH and CDR2 is LQKENI in the germline V gene. CDR3 length equals 15 residues. Trimming cost V 2 bases and J 7 bases, with 15 bases left between them.

This clone was counted a few times. The rearrangement links TRBV27 to TRBJ2-5; D is possibly TRBD1 (6 bases). Germline V gives CDR1 MNHEY, CDR2 SMNVEV (reference sequence). This CDR3 comprises 13 residues. V lost 3 bases to trimming and J lost 4 bases, with 9 bases between them. The CDR3 sequence is CASSFSRGETQYF. The CDR3, as DNA: TGTGCCAGCAGTTTTTCCAGGGGAGAGACCCAGTACTTC.

The rearrangement links TRBV19 to TRBJ2-3; D is unclear. Looked up from germline, CDR1 is LNHDA and CDR2 is SQIVND (reference sequence). The CDR3 sequence is 12 residues long. Deletions cut 10 bases from V and 4 bases from J, with 12 bases between. The CDR3: CATRPGADTQYF. The CDR3 DNA is TGTGCCACCCGACCCGGAGCAGATACGCAGTATTTT.

The J gene is TRBJ1-2, the V gene TRBV7-2; D uncertain. The CDR3 has 13 residues. Germline V gives CDR1 SGHTA, CDR2 FQGNSA. V shed 7 bases and J shed 4 bases, with 13 bases lying between them. The CDR3 sequence: CASIVEIGYGYTF. CDR3 bases: TGTGCCAGCATCGTCGAAATTGGCTATGGCTACACCTTC.

The CDR3 bases are TGTGCCAGCAGCTTTACCCCAGGGGCTCGCACAGATACGCAGTATTTT. Translation gives CASSFTPGARTDTQYF. This rearrangement joins TRBV11-2 to TRBJ2-3; D might be TRBD1 (6 bases). Germline V gives CDR1 SGHAT, CDR2 FQNNGV. V lost 3 bases and J 1 base, leaving 14 bases between the germline ends. There are 16 residues in the CDR3.

V is TRBV14 and J is TRBJ1-4, with 8 bases lining up with TRBD1. Germline CDR1 and CDR2: SGHDN and FVKESK. The ends lost 4 bases at V and 7 bases at J; junction bases unmatched: 2. This CDR3 is 13 amino acids long. This CDR3 reads CASSPGTGEKLFF. The CDR3 DNA follows: TGTGCCAGCAGCCCCGGGACAGGTGAAAAACTGTTTTTT.

This clone was seen a few times. The chain carries TRBV7-3 and TRBJ2-2; perhaps TRBD1 as D (6 bases). Per the germline V gene, CDR1 is SGHTA and CDR2 is FQGTGA. The CDR3 runs 12 residues. Trimming cost V 5 bases and J 8 bases, with 9 bases left between them. CDR3 in DNA: TGTGCCAGCAGCCTAGGGACAGGGGAGCTGTTTTTT. Translated: CASSLGTGELFF. The full variable domain, completed using reference TRBV7-3 and TRBJ2-2, is GAGVSQTPSNKVTEKGKYVELRCDPISGHTALYWYRQSLGQGPEFLIYFQGTGAADDSGLPNDRFFAVRPEGSVSTLKIQRTERGDSAVYLCASSLGTGELFFGEGSRLTVL.

The genes are TRBV12-3 or TRBV12-4 and TRBJ1-2, with unresolved D. This CDR3 is 12 amino acids long. Trimming took 6 bases from V and 6 from J, leaving 11 bases between them. CDR3 sequence (DNA): TGTGCCAGCAGGGCGCCAGGCGATGGCTACACCTTC. Its protein is CASRAPGDGYTF.

V and J are TRBV6-5 and TRBJ1-2, with TRBD1 as a possible D gene (5 bases). Trimming left V 6 bases short and J 8 bases short, with 16 bases between. This CDR3 has 13 amino acids. Germline-derived CDR1 and CDR2 are MNHEY and SVGAGI. The CDR3 DNA follows: TGTGCCAGCAGCCCCGGGACTTTGCGAGGCTACACCTTC. Its translation: CASSPGTLRGYTF.

The chain links TRBV13 to TRBJ2-2; 8 bases align to TRBD1. Unmatched junction bases numbered 6, after V lost 4 bases and J lost 11 bases. CDR1 is PRHDT, CDR2 FYEKMQ, per germline (reference sequence). The CDR3 totals 13 residues. CDR3 coding DNA: TGTGCCAGCAGCTCCCAGGGGGCGAGAGAGCTGTTTTTT. This codes for CASSSQGARELFF.

The chain employs TRBV5-1 and TRBJ2-1, with 10 bases fitting TRBD2. The V gene end was trimmed by 5 bases and the J gene end by 1 base; junction bases not matched to a gene: 3. Germline assignment: CDR1 SGHRS and CDR2 YFSETQ. There are 15 residues in the CDR3. The CDR3 loop reads CASRVAGGSYNEQFF. For the CDR3, the DNA is TGCGCCAGCAGAGTAGCGGGAGGTTCCTACAATGAGCAGTTCTTC.

This chain connects TRBV11-3 to TRBJ2-5; D is possibly TRBD1 (6 bases). Between the trimmed V and J ends, which lost 0 bases and 4 bases, there was a span of 12 bases. In germline, CDR1 is SGHNT, CDR2 YENEEA. The CDR3 is 15 residues long. The CDR3 spells CASSLEQGPGETQYF. The CDR3 DNA reads TGTGCCAGCAGCTTAGAACAGGGCCCGGGAGAGACCCAGTACTTC.

The chain carries TRBV19 and TRBJ2-2; D is unresolved. The germline V gene has CDR1 LNHDA and CDR2 SQIVND (reference sequence). V shed 5 bases and J shed 6 bases, with 7 bases lying between them. The CDR3 consists of 12 residues. CDR3 sequence: CASSFGPGELFF. In DNA, the CDR3 is TGTGCCAGTAGTTTCGGGCCCGGGGAGCTGTTTTTT.

The rearrangement uses TRBV6-1 and TRBJ1-5, with D hard to call. The CDR3 totals 15 residues. V was clipped by 3 bases and J by 0 bases, with 9 bases between them. Per germline, CDR1 MNHNS and CDR2 SASEGT. The CDR3 reads CASSEYRASNQPQHF. CDR3 DNA sequence: TGTGCCAGCAGTGAGTATAGGGCTAGCAATCAGCCCCAGCATTTT.

The chain joins TRBV18 to TRBJ1-2; D not certain. This CDR3 is built from 14 residues. Trimming shortened V by 5 bases and J by 3 bases, and 13 bases separated the two germline ends. From germline, CDR1 is KGHSH and CDR2 LQKENI. CDR3 loop: CASSSSDNHYGYTF. DNA of the CDR3: TGTGCCAGCTCATCTTCAGACAACCACTATGGCTACACCTTC.

The chain couples TRBV15 to TRBJ2-7; D uncertain. The germline V and J ends were trimmed by 3 bases and 4 bases, with 13 bases remaining between them. CDR3 length equals 14 residues. The germline CDR1 and CDR2 sequences are LNHNV and YYDKDF (reference sequence). The CDR3, as DNA: TGTGCCACCAGCAGTGCATCCCGACTGTACGAGCAGTACTTC. Its protein is CATSSASRLYEQYF.

DNA of the CDR3: TGTGCCAGCAGCTCCTTTCCGGGACAGCCCTACGAGCAGTACTTC. Residues: CASSSFPGQPYEQYF. The chain links TRBV11-2 to TRBJ2-7; 7 positions match TRBD1. The germline gives CDR1 SGHAT, CDR2 FQNNGV. The CDR3 extends over 15 amino acids. Unmatched junction bases numbered 8, after V lost 4 bases and J lost 2 bases.